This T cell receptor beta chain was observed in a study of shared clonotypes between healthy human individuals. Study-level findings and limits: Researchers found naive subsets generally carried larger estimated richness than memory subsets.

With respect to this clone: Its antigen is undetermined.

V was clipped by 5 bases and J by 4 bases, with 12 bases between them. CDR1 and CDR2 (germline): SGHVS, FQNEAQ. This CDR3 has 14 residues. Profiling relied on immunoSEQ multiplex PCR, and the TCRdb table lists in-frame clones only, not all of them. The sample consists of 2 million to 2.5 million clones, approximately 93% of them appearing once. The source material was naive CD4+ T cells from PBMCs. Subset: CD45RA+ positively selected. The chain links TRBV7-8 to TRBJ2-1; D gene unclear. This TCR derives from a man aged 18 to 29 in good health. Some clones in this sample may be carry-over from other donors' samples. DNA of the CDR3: TGTGCCAGCAGCAAGGTGAGGTGGTACAATGAGCAGTTCTTC. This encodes CASSKVRWYNEQFF.